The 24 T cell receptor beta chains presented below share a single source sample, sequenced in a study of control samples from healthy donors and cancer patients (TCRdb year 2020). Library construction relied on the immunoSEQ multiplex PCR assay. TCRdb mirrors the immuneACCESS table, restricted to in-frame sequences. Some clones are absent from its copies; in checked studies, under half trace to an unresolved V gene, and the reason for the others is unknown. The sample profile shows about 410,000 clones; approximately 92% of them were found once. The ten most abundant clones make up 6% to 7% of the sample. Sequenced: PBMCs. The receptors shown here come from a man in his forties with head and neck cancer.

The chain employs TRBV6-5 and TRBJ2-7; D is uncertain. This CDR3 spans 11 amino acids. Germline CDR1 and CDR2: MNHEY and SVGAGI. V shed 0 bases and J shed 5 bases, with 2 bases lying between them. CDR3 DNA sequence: TGTGCCAGCAGTTACTCGAACGAGCAGTACTTC. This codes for CASSYSNEQYF.

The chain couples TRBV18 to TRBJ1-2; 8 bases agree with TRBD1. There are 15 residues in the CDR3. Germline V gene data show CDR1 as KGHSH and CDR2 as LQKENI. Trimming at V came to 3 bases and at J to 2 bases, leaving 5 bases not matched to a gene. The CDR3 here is CASSPPRQGNYGYTF. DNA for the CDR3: TGTGCCAGCTCACCCCCCAGACAGGGGAACTATGGCTACACCTTC.

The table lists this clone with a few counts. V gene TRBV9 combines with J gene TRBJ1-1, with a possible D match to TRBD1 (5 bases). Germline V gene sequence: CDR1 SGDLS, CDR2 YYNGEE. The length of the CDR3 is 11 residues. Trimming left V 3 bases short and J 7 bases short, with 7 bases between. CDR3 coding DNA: TGTGCCAGCAGCGCCGGGGGTGAAGCTTTCTTT. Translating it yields CASSAGGEAFF.

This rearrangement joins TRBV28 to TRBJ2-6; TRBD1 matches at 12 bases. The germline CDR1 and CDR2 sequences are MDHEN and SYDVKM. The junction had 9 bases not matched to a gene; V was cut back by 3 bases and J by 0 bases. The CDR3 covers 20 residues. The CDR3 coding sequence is TGTGCCAGCAGTTTCTTGGGACAGGGGGCAGACCTCTCTGGGGCCAACGTCCTGACTTTC. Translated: CASSFLGQGADLSGANVLTF.

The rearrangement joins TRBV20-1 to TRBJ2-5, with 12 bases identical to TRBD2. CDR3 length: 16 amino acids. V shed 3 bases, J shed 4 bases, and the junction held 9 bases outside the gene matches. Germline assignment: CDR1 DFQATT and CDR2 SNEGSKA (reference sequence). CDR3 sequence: CSASGGLAGEGETQYF. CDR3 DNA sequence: TGCAGTGCTAGTGGGGGACTAGCGGGTGAGGGAGAGACCCAGTACTTC.

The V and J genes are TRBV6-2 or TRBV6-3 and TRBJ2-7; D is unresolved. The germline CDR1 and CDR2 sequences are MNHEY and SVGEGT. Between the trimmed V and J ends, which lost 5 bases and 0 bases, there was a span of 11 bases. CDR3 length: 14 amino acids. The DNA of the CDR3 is TGTGCCAGCAGTACACACTTGAGCTCCTACGAGCAGTACTTC. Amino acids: CASSTHLSSYEQYF.

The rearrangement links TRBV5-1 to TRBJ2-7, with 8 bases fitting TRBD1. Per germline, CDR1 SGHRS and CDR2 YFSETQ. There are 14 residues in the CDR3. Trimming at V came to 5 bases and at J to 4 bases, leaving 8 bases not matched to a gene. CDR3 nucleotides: TGCGCCAGCAGTCCCCGGGACAGGTGGTACGAGCAGTACTTC. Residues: CASSPRDRWYEQYF.

The CDR3 sequence: CASSYGFLGAYEQYF. CDR3 coding DNA: TGTGCCAGCAGTTACGGCTTCCTCGGGGCCTACGAGCAGTACTTC. The chain employs TRBV6-5 and TRBJ2-7; the D gene is possibly TRBD2 (5 bases). V was pared by 2 bases and J by 2 bases, with 13 bases between. CDR1 is MNHEY and CDR2 is SVGAGI in the germline V gene. CDR3 length: 15 residues.

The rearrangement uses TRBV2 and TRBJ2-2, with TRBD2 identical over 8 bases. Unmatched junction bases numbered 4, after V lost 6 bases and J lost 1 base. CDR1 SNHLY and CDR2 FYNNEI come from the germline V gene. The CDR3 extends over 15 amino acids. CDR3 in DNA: TGTGCCAGCAGGCGGCTAGCGGGGAACACCGGGGAGCTGTTTTTT. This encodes CASRRLAGNTGELFF.

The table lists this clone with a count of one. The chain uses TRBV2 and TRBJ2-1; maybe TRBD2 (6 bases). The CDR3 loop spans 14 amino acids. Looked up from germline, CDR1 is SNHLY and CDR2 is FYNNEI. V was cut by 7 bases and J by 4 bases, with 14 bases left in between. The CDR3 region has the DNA TGTGCCAGCACCCTACGGGAGAATTACAATGAGCAGTTCTTC. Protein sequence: CASTLRENYNEQFF.

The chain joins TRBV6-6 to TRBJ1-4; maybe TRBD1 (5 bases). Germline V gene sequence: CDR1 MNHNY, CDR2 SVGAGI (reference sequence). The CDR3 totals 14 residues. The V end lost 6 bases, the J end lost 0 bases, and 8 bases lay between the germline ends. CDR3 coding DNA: TGTGCCAGCAGCGACAGCGCAACTAATGAAAAACTGTTTTTT. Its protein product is CASSDSATNEKLFF.

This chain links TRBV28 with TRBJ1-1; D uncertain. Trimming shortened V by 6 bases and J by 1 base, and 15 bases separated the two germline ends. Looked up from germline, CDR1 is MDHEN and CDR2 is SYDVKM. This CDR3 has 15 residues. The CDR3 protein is CASSPPESGNTEAFF. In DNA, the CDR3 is TGTGCCAGCAGCCCGCCAGAGTCGGGGAACACTGAAGCTTTCTTT.

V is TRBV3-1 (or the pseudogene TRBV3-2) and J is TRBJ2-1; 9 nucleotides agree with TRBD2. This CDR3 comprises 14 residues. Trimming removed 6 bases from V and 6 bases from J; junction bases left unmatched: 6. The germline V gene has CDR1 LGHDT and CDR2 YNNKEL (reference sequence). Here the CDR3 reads CASRKEREVNEQFF. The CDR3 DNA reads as TGTGCCAGCAGAAAGGAGCGGGAGGTCAATGAGCAGTTCTTC.

The CDR3 reads CASSPADYYNSPLHF. DNA for the CDR3: TGCGCCAGCAGCCCGGCGGATTACTATAATTCACCCCTCCACTTT. This sequence joins TRBV5-1 and TRBJ1-6; D is undetermined. Trimming removed 4 bases from V and 3 bases from J, with 11 bases in between. Germline V gives CDR1 SGHRS, CDR2 YFSETQ. The CDR3 extends over 15 amino acids. Looking up the rest from reference TRBV5-1 and TRBJ1-6 gives the full variable domain: KAGVTQTPRYLIKTRGQQVTLSCSPISGHRSVSWYQQTPGQGLQFLFEYFSETQRNKGNFPGRFSGRQFSNSRSEMNVSTLELGDSALYLCASSPADYYNSPLHFGNGTRLTVT.

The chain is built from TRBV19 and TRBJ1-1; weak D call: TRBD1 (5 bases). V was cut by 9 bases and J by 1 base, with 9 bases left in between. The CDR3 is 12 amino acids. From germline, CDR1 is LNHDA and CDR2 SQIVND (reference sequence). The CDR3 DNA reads TGTGCCAGCTGGACAAAGAACACTGAAGCTTTCTTT. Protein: CASWTKNTEAFF.

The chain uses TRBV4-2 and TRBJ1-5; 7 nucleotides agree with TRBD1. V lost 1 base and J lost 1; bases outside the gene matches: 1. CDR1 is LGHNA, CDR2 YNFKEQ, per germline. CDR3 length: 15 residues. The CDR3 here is CASSQGQGSNQPQHF. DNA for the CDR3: TGTGCCAGCAGCCAAGGACAGGGAAGCAATCAGCCCCAGCATTTT.

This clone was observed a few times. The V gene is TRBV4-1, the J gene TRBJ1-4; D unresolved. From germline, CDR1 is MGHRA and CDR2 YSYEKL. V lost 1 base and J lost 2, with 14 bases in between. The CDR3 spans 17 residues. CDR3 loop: CASSQVSRLFTNEKLFF. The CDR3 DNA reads TGCGCCAGCAGCCAAGTGTCTAGGTTATTCACTAATGAAAAACTGTTTTTT.

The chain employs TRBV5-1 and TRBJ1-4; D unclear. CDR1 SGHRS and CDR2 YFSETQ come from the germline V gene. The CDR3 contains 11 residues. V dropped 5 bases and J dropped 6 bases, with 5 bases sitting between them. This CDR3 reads CASSRYEKLFF. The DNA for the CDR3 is TGCGCCAGCAGTAGGTATGAAAAACTGTTTTTT. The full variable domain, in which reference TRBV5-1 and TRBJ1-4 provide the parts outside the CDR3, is KAGVTQTPRYLIKTRGQQVTLSCSPISGHRSVSWYQQTPGQGLQFLFEYFSETQRNKGNFPGRFSGRQFSNSRSEMNVSTLELGDSALYLCASSRYEKLFFGSGTQLSVL.

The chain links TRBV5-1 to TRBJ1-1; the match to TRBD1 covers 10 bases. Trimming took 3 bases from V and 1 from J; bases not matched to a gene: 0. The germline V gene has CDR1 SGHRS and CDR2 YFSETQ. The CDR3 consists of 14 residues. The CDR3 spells CASSWDRGNTEAFF. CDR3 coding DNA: TGCGCCAGCAGCTGGGACAGGGGGAACACTGAAGCTTTCTTT.

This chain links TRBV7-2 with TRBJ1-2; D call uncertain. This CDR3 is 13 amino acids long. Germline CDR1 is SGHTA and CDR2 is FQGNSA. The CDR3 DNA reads TGTGCGGGAGGTTTGGGTTGGCTGGCTGGCTACACCTTC. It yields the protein CAGGLGWLAGYTF.

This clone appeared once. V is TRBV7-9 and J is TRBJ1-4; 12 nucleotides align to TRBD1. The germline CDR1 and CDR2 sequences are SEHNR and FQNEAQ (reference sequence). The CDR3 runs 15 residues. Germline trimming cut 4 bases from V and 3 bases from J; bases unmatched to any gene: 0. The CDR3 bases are TGTGCCAGCAGCTGGGACAGGGGGCCTAATGAAAAACTGTTTTTT. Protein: CASSWDRGPNEKLFF.

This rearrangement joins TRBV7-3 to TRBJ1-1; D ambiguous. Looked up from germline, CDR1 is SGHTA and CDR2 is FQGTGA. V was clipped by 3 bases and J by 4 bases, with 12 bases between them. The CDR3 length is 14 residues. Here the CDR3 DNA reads TGTGCCAGCAGCTTTCAACCCGGGAGCACTGAAGCTTTCTTT. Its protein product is CASSFQPGSTEAFF. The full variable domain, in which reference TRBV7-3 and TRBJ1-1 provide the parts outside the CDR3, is GAGVSQTPSNKVTEKGKYVELRCDPISGHTALYWYRQSLGQGPEFLIYFQGTGAADDSGLPNDRFFAVRPEGSVSTLKIQRTERGDSAVYLCASSFQPGSTEAFFGQGTRLTVV.

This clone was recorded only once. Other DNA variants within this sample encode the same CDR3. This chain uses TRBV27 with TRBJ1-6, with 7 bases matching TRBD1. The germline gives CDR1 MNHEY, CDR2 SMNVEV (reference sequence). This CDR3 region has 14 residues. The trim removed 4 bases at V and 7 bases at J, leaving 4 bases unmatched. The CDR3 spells CASSSGQANSPLHF. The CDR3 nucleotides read TGTGCCAGCAGTTCCGGACAGGCGAATTCACCCCTCCACTTT.

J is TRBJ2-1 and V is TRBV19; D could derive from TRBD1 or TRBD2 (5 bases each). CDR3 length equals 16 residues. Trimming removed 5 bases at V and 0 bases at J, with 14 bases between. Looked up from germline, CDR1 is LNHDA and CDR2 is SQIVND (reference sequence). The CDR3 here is CASSWVYGTSYNEQFF. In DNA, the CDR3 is TGTGCCAGTAGTTGGGTGTACGGGACCTCCTACAATGAGCAGTTCTTC.